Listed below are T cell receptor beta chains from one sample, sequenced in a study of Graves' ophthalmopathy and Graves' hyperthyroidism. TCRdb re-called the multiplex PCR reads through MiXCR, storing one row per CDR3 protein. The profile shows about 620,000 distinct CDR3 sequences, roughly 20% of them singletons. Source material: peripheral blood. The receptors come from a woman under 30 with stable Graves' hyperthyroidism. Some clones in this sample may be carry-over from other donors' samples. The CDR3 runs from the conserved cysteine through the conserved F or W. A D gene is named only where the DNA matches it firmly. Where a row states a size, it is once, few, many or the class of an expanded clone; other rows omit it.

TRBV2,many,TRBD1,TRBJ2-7,TGTGCCAGCAGTGACGACAGGGGCGCTGGGAGCTCCTACGAGCAGTACTTC,CASSDDRGAGSSYEQYF
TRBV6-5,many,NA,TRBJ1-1,TGTGCCAGCAGTTACTCTAGGACCTTTGAAGCTTTCTTT,CASSYSRTFEAFF
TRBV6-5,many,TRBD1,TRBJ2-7,TGTGCCAGCAGTTATTTGCGTGGGACAGGGGGCTACGAGCAGTACTTC,CASSYLRGTGGYEQYF
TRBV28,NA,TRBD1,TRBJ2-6,TGTGCCAGCAGTTTTGTTGGACAGGGGGCTGGGGCCAACGTCCTGACTTTC,CASSFVGQGAGANVLTF
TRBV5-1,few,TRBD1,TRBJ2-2,TGCGCCAGCACGAAGACAGGGGGCCCTGAGACCGGGGAGCTGTTTTTT,CASTKTGGPETGELFF
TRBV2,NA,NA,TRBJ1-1,TGTGCCAGCAGTGGTAACGGGGGGACTGAAGCTTTCTTT,CASSGNGGTEAFF
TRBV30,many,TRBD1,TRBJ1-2,TGTGCCTGGAGTCGGGAGGGGGCCGGTATAGGTAACTATGGCTACACCTTC,CAWSREGAGIGNYGYTF
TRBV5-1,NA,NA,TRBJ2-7,TGCGCCAGCAGCCTAGGGGACTTTACCTACGAGCAGTACTTC,CASSLGDFTYEQYF
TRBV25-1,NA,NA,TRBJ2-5,TGTGCCAGCAGTGAGTCGGCACAGGGAGGGGCCGAGACCCAGTACTTC,CASSESAQGGAETQYF
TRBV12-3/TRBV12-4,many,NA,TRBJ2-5,TGTGCCAGCAGTCGACCCGGAATCCAAGAGACCCAGTACTTC,CASSRPGIQETQYF
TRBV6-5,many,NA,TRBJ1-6,TGTGCCAGCAGTTACGGCGCCAGGGGATGGGGTTCACCCCTCCACTTT,CASSYGARGWGSPLHF
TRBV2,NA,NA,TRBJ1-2,TGTGCCAGCAATGTGGACAGAAACTATGGCTACACCTTC,CASNVDRNYGYTF
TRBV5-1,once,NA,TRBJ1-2,TGCGCCAGCAGCTCGTCCGGGACGGTATATGGCTACACCTTC,CASSSSGTVYGYTF
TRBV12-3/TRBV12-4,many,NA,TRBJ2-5,TGTGCCAGCAGCATTTACGGATCAGAGGGGTGGACCCAGTACTTC,CASSIYGSEGWTQYF
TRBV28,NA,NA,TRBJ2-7,TGTGCCAGCAGTCCACACGGATTACTGCTTTCCTACGAGCAGTACTTC,CASSPHGLLLSYEQYF
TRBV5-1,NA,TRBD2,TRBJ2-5,TGCGCCAGCAGCTTGTTACTAGCGGCAGAGACCCAGTACTTC,CASSLLLAAETQYF
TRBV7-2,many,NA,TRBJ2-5,TGTGCCAGCAGCCGACACCGCCAAGAGACCCAGTACTTC,CASSRHRQETQYF
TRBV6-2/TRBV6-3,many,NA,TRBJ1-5,TGTGCCAGCCACCCCCCCGGGGAGGGCAATCAGCCCCAGCATTTT,CASHPPGEGNQPQHF
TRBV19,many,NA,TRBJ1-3,TGTGCCAGTAGTATCAAGGGCAACACCATATATTTT,CASSIKGNTIYF
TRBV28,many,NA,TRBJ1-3,TGTGCCAGCAGTTTGGGGGGCGAGTTTGGAAACACCATATATTTT,CASSLGGEFGNTIYF
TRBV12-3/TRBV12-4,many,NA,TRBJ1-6,TGTGCCAGCAGTTTCACCAGTTCACCCCTCCACTTT,CASSFTSSPLHF
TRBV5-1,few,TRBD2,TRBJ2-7,TGCGCCAGCAGCCCCGGACTAGCGGGACCCTTACGGGGCGAGCAGTACTTC,CASSPGLAGPLRGEQYF
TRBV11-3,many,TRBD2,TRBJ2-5,TGTGCCAGCAGCCCAGGGACTAGCGGGAGGTCAGAGACCCAGTACTTC,CASSPGTSGRSETQYF
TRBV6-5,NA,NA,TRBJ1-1,TGTGCCAGCAGTTACGGACAGCGGGTGAACACTGAAGCTTTCTTT,CASSYGQRVNTEAFF
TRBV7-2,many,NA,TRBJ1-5,TGTGCCAGCAGCTTCGGGATTGCGAGCAATCAGCCCCAGCATTTT,CASSFGIASNQPQHF
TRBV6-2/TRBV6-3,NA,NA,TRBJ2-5,TGTGCCAGCCAGTCGGGGGCCAAGACCCAGTACTTC,CASQSGAKTQYF
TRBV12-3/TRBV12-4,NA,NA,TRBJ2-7,TGTGCCAGCAGTCCGGCTTTTGGGAGCTCCTACGAGCAGTACTTC,CASSPAFGSSYEQYF
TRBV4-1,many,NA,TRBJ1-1,TGCGCCAGCAGCCAAGCGGGGTCGGGGACTGAAGCTTTCTTT,CASSQAGSGTEAFF
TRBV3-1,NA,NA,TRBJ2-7,TGTGCCAGCAGCCAAGTAACAGGGACATACTCCTACGAGCAGTACTTC,CASSQVTGTYSYEQYF
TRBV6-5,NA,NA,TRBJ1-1,TGTGCCAGCAGTTTCTTTACCCCGGGACTCTTGCCCACTGAAGCTTTCTTT,CASSFFTPGLLPTEAFF
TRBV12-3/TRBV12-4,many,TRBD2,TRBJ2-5,TGTGCCAGCAGTCTACGGACTAGCGGGGTCCAAGAGACCCAGTACTTC,CASSLRTSGVQETQYF
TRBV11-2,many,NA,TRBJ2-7,TGTGCCAGCAGCTTGTATACCGGGGGTTACGAGCAGTACTTC,CASSLYTGGYEQYF
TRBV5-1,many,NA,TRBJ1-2,TGCGCCAGCAGCTTGGAAGCAGGGGTCTATGGCTACACCTTC,CASSLEAGVYGYTF
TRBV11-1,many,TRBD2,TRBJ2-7,TGTGCCAGCAGCCGATTGCCTCGGGGGGGATCCTACGAGCAGTACTTC,CASSRLPRGGSYEQYF
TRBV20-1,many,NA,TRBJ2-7,TGCAGTGCGCGGTGGGGGGAGAACTACGAGCAGTACTTC,CSARWGENYEQYF
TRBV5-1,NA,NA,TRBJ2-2,TGCGCCAGCAGAGATGGCGGGGCGAACACCGGGGAGCTGTTTTTT,CASRDGGANTGELFF
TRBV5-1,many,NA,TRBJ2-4,TGCGCCAGCAGCTTGGGGGACATTTATCGAGCCAAAAACATTCAGTACTTC,CASSLGDIYRAKNIQYF
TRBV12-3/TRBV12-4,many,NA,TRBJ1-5,TGTGCCAGCAGTTTCGTCAATCAGCCCCAGCATTTT,CASSFVNQPQHF
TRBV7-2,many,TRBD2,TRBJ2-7,TGTGCCAGCAGCCCGCTAGCGGGAGGTTACGAGCAGTACTTC,CASSPLAGGYEQYF
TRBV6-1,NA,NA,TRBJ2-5,TGTGCCAGCACCTACCTCGGGGGGCGAGAGACCCAGTACTTC,CASTYLGGRETQYF
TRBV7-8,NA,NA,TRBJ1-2,TGTGCCAGCAGCTTCCGACTTTCTAACTATGGCTACACCTTC,CASSFRLSNYGYTF
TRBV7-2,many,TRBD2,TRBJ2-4,TGTGCCAGCAGCCAAACTAGCGGGGTATCTGACATTCAGTACTTC,CASSQTSGVSDIQYF
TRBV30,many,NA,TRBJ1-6,TGTGCCTGGATAAAGCAGGGGCATAATTCACCCCTCCACTTT,CAWIKQGHNSPLHF
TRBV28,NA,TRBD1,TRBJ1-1,TGTGCCAGCAGTTTACCGGTAGGGACAGGGACCGTGAACACTGAAGCTTTCTTT,CASSLPVGTGTVNTEAFF